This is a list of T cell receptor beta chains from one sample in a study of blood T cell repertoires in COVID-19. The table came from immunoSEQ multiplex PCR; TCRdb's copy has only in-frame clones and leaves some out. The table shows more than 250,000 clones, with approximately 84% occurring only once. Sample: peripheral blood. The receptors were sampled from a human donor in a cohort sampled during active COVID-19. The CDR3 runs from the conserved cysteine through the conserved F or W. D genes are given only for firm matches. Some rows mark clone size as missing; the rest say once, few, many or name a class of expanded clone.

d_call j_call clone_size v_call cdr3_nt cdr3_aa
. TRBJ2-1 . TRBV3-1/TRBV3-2 TGTGCCAGCAGCCCCAGGGCAAAGAATTACAATGAGCAGTTCTTC CASSPRAKNYNEQFF
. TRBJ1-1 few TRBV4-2 TGTGCCAGCAGCCAAGTACGGAGCCTGAACACTGAAGCTTTCTTT CASSQVRSLNTEAFF
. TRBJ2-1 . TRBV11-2 TGTGCCAGCAGCTTCTCGGGGGTAGCAGGTGAGCAGTTCTTC CASSFSGVAGEQFF
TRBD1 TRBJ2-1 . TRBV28 TGTGCCAGCAGTTTATGGGGACAGGGTGGGAATGAGCAGTTCTTC CASSLWGQGGNEQFF
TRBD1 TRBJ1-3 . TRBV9 TGTGCCAGCAGCGCTGCGGCACATCAGGGGGGTGGAAACACCATATATTTT CASSAAAHQGGGNTIYF
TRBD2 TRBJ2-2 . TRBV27 TGTGCCAGCAGGGAGGCGGGCCTAGCGGGACCTACCGGGGAGCTGTTTTTT CASREAGLAGPTGELFF
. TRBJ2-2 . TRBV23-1 TGCGCCAGCAGTCGGGGGGGACACTCGAACACCGGGGAGCTGTTTTTT CASSRGGHSNTGELFF
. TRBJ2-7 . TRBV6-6 TGTGCCAGCAGTTGGGTGGACAGTCAGCAGTACTTC CASSWVDSQQYF
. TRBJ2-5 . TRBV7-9 TGTGCCAGCACGGGGCCCGCGCAAGAGACCCAGTACTTC CASTGPAQETQYF
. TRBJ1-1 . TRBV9 TGTGCCAGCAGCGTCGGAGGGATGAACACTGAAGCTTTCTTT CASSVGGMNTEAFF
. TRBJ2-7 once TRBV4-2 TGTGCCAGCAGCCAAGATGTCACCGAGAGGATCTTCTACGAGCAGTACTTC CASSQDVTERIFYEQYF
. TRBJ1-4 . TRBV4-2 TGTGCCAGCAGCCAAGCAATGTCCGGGACTAATGAAAAACTGTTTTTT CASSQAMSGTNEKLFF
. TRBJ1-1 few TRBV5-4 TGTGCCAGCAGCGGCTCGACAGGAGTAAACACTGAAGCTTTCTTT CASSGSTGVNTEAFF
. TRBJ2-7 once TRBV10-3 TGTGCCATCAGTGAGCTCGCAGGGGTGTTCGACGAGCAGTACTTC CAISELAGVFDEQYF
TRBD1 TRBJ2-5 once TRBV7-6 TGTGCCAGCAGCTACGGGACAGGGTGGCAAGAGACCCAGTACTTC CASSYGTGWQETQYF
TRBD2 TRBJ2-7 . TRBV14 TGTGCCAGCAGCCAAGATGGGGGGGTCTACGAGCAGTACTTC CASSQDGGVYEQYF
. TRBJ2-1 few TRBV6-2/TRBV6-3 TGTGCCAGCAGTTATCTACTAGTTAGCTCCTACAATGAGCAGTTCTTC CASSYLLVSSYNEQFF
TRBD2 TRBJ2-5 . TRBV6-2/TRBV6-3 TGTGCCAGCAGTTACTCGGTAGCGGGGGGGCAGGAGACCCAGTACTTC CASSYSVAGGQETQYF
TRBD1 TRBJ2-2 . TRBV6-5 TGTGCCAGCAGTCGACAGGGGGCCGGAACCGGGGAGCTGTTTTTT CASSRQGAGTGELFF
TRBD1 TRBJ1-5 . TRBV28 TGTGCCAGCAGCCGACAGGGTGGCGGTCAGCCCCAGCATTTT CASSRQGGGQPQHF
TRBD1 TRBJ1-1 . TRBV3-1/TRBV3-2 TGTGCCAGCAGCCGAGGACAGGGAGTAGGGACTGAAGCTTTCTTT CASSRGQGVGTEAFF
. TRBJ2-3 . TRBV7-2 TGTGCCAGCGAGCCGGGGGGCGGCACAGATACGCAGTATTTT CASEPGGGTDTQYF
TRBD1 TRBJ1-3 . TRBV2 TGTGCCAGCAGTGTCCCCCTTGGACAGGGCTCTGGAAACACCATATATTTT CASSVPLGQGSGNTIYF
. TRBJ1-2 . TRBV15 TGTGCCACCAGCAGAGATGCGTCTTCCACGTATGGCTACACCTTC CATSRDASSTYGYTF
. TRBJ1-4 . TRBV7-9 TGTGCCAGCAGCCCCCTCCCCAGACAGGCCCCTAATGAAAAACTGTTTTTT CASSPLPRQAPNEKLFF
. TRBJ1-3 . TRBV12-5 TGTGCTAGTGGAATACGGACAGCTGGAAACACCATATATTTT CASGIRTAGNTIYF
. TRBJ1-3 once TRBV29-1 TGCAGCGTGATCCCTGGGGGGGCCCCTGGAAACACCATATATTTT CSVIPGGAPGNTIYF
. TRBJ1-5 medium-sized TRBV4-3 TGCGCCAGCAGCCAAGAATTTTCAGATAATCAGCCCCAGCATTTT CASSQEFSDNQPQHF
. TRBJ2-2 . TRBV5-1 TGCGCCAGCAGCTCCCCCTTATTGGAAGGGGCGCGGAACACCGGGGAGCTGTTTTTT CASSSPLLEGARNTGELFF
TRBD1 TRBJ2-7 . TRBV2 TGTGCCAGCAGTGAGTACAGGGGCATGTACGAGCAGTACTTC CASSEYRGMYEQYF
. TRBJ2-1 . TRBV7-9 TGTGCCAGCAGCTTTCTGGTATCAACTTCTGAGCAGTTCTTC CASSFLVSTSEQFF
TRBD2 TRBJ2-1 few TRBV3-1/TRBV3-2 TGTGCCAGCAGCCAAGTTAGCGGGAGGGCAGATTTGAATGAGCAGTTCTTC CASSQVSGRADLNEQFF
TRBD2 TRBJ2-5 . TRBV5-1 TGCGCCAGCAGCTTGGCTAGCGGACCGCAAGAGACCCAGTACTTC CASSLASGPQETQYF
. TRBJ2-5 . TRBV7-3 TGTGCCAGCAGCTTAAACGGCGGTCCCTTAGAGACCCAGTACTTC CASSLNGGPLETQYF
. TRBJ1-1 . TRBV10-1 TGCGCCAGCAGTGAAGGTGAGGGCCTAAAAGCTTTCTTT CASSEGEGLKAFF
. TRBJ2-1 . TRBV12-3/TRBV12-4 TGTGCCAGCAGTCCCAGGACATTAGGGCAGTTCTTC CASSPRTLGQFF
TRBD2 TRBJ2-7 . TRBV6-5 TGTGCCAGCAGTTGGGGAGGGTACGAGCAGTACTTC CASSWGGYEQYF
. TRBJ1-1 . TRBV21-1 TGTGCCAGCAGCGGGGGGGTCCACGGACTGAACACTGAAGCTTTCTTT CASSGGVHGLNTEAFF
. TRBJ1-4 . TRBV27 TGTGCCAGCAGTCCGACATCAACTAATGAAAAACTGTTTTTT CASSPTSTNEKLFF
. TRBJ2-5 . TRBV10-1 TGCGCCAGCAGTGAGTCACTAGGATTAAAGACCCAGTACTTC CASSESLGLKTQYF
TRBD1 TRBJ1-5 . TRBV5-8 TGTGCCAGCAGCTTAGGACAGGGCTACAATCAGCCCCAGCATTTT CASSLGQGYNQPQHF
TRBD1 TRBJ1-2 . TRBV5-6 TGTGCCAGCAGCTTGGGAAGGACAGGGGGATTCTATGGCTACACCTTC CASSLGRTGGFYGYTF
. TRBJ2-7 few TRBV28 TGTGCCAGCAGTTCACCATCTTTACAGGTTACCTACGAGCAGTACTTC CASSSPSLQVTYEQYF
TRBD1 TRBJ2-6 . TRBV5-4 TGTGCCAGCAGTTCAGACAGGGGTTGGTCTGGGGCCAACGTCCTGACTTTC CASSSDRGWSGANVLTF